The 4 T cell receptor beta chains in this list originate from one sample, sequenced in a study of early T cells in non-severe SARS-CoV-2 infection. TCRdb reprocessed the 5' RACE reads via MiXCR and lists one record per CDR3 protein. In the table there are around 60,000 distinct CDR3 sequences, 10% to 12% of which are singletons. Sequenced material: whole blood, taken at baseline. Receptors originate from an adult who was a healthcare worker with PCR-confirmed SARS-CoV-2 infection or an uninfected control (not recorded which).

This clonotype was picked up a small number of times. The V and J genes are TRBV3-1 and TRBJ2-4; D is perhaps TRBD2 (6 bases). Germline values: CDR1 LGHDT, CDR2 YNNKEL (reference sequence). V lost 2 bases to trimming and J lost 8 bases, with 19 bases between them. This CDR3 contains 16 residues. CDR3 nucleotide sequence: TGTGCCAGCAGCCAAATTGCGGGGAAGGGGAGAGACATTCAGTACTTC. It codes for CASSQIAGKGRDIQYF.

This clonotype occurred a few times. The V and J genes are TRBV11-2 and TRBJ2-4, with 7 bases lining up with TRBD1. This CDR3 contains 17 residues. Germline values: CDR1 SGHAT, CDR2 FQNNGV. V lost 5 bases to trimming and J lost 1 base; unmatched junction nucleotides: 11. CDR3 in DNA: TGTGCCAGCAGCCATCTCAACAGGGGAAGGGCCAAAAACATTCAGTACTTC. Amino acids: CASSHLNRGRAKNIQYF. Full variable domain (outside the CDR3, taken from reference TRBV11-2 and TRBJ2-4): EAGVAQSPRYKIIEKRQSVAFWCNPISGHATLYWYQQILGQGPKLLIQFQNNGVVDDSQLPKDRFSAERLKGVDSTLKIQPAKLEDSAVYLCASSHLNRGRAKNIQYFGAGTRLSVL.

The chain is built from TRBV3-1 and TRBJ1-2; no clear D gene. Looked up from germline, CDR1 is LGHDT and CDR2 is YNNKEL (reference sequence). The CDR3 covers 13 residues. V gave up 3 bases and J gave up 3 bases, with 8 bases separating them. CDR3 sequence reads: CASSHEDYYGYTF. CDR3 sequence (DNA): TGTGCCAGCAGCCACGAGGATTACTATGGCTACACCTTC. Full variable domain (missing parts from reference TRBV3-1 and TRBJ1-2): DTAVSQTPKYLVTQMGNDKSIKCEQNLGHDTMYWYKQDSKKFLKIMFSYNNKELIINETVPNRFSPKSPDKAHLNLHINSLELGDSAVYFCASSHEDYYGYTFGSGTRLTVV.

The chain couples TRBV5-6 to TRBJ2-3; D ambiguous. CDR1 SGHDT and CDR2 YYEEEE come from the germline V gene. The V end lost 0 bases, the J end lost 0 bases, and 8 bases lay between the germline ends. CDR3 size: 15 residues. CDR3 region: CASSLGPGSTDTQYF. As DNA, the CDR3 is TGTGCCAGCAGCTTGGGCCCGGGTAGCACAGATACGCAGTATTTT.